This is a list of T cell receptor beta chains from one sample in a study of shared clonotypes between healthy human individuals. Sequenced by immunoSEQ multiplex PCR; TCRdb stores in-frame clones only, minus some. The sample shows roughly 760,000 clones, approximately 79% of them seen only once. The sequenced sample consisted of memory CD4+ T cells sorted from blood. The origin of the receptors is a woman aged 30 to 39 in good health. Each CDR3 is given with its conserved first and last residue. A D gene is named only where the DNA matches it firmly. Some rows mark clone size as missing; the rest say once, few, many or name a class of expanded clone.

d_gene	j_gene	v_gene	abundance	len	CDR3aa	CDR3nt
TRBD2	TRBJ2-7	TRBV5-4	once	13	CASSLGGRYEQYF	TGTGCCAGCAGCTTAGGCGGGAGGTACGAGCAGTACTTC
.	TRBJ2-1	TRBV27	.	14	CASSLSWSNNEQFF	TGTGCCAGCAGTTTATCGTGGTCCAACAATGAGCAGTTCTTC
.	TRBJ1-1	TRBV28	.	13	CASRDSMNTEAFF	TGTGCCAGCAGGGACAGCATGAACACTGAAGCTTTCTTT
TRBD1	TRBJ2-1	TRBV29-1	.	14	CSVDTGQGSSEQFF	TGCAGCGTTGATACAGGACAGGGGTCAAGTGAGCAGTTCTTC
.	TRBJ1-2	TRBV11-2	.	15	CASSTPKQVSYGYTF	TGTGCCAGCAGCACCCCGAAACAGGTCAGCTATGGCTACACCTTC
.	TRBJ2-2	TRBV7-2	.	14	CASSSRLGSGELFF	TGTGCCAGCAGCTCCCGGTTAGGGTCCGGGGAGCTGTTTTTT
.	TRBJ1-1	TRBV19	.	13	CASSPRGDTEAFF	TGTGCCAGTAGTCCCAGGGGCGACACTGAAGCTTTCTTT
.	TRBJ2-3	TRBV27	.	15	CASRGVLPKTDTQYF	TGTGCCAGCCGTGGGGTTCTACCCAAAACAGATACGCAGTATTTT
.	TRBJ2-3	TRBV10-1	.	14	CASSESTISDTQYF	TGCGCCAGCAGTGAGTCGACTATTTCGGATACGCAGTATTTT
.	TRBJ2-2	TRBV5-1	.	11	CASSSPGELFF	TGCGCCAGCAGCTCACCCGGGGAGCTGTTTTTT
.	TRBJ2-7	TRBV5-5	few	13	CASSPRVGYEQYF	TGTGCCAGCAGCCCCCGAGTGGGCTACGAGCAGTACTTC
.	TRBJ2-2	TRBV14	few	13	CASSQGWSSELFF	TGTGCCAGCAGCCAAGGCTGGTCCTCGGAGCTGTTTTTT
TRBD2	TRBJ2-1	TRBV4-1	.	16	CASSPPRTSSYNEQFF	TGCGCCAGCAGTCCCCCCAGGACTAGCTCCTACAATGAGCAGTTCTTC
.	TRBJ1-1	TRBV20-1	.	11	CSAYGPGEAFF	TGCAGTGCTTACGGACCCGGTGAAGCTTTCTTT
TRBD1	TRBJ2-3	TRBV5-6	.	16	CASSLIAGGFTDTQYF	TGTGCCAGCAGCTTGATAGCAGGGGGTTTCACAGATACGCAGTATTTT
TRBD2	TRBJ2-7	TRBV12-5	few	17	CANGTGRTSGPYYEQYF	TGTGCTAATGGGACAGGGAGGACTAGCGGGCCTTACTACGAGCAGTACTTC
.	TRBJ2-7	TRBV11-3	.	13	CASSLMDSGEQYF	TGTGCCAGCAGCTTAATGGACTCGGGCGAGCAGTACTTC
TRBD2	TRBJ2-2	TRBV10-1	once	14	CASQAGEGTGELFF	TGCGCCAGTCAAGCGGGAGAGGGCACCGGGGAGCTGTTTTTT
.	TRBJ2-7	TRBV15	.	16	CATSRDDGPGRSEQYF	TGTGCCACCAGCAGAGATGATGGTCCCGGGCGCTCCGAGCAGTACTTC
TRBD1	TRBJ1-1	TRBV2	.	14	CASSEGQGNTEAFF	TGTGCCAGCAGCGAGGGACAGGGGAACACTGAAGCTTTCTTT
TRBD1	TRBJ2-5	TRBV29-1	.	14	CSVEGGQGLETQYF	TGCAGCGTTGAAGGGGGACAGGGGCTAGAGACCCAGTACTTC
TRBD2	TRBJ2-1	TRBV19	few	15	CASSPRTSGKNEQFF	TGTGCCAGTAGCCCTAGGACTAGCGGGAAAAATGAGCAGTTCTTC
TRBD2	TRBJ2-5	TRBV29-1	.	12	CSVVLAGETQYF	TGCAGCGTTGTACTAGCGGGAGAGACCCAGTACTTC
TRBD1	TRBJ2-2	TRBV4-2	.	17	CASSQDQGQGAHGELFF	TGTGCCAGCAGCCAAGATCAAGGACAGGGGGCGCACGGGGAGCTGTTTTTT
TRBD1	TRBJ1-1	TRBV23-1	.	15	CATSGTAKGGTEAFF	TGCGCCACCTCCGGGACAGCCAAAGGAGGGACTGAAGCTTTCTTT
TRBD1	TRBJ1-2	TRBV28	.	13	CASSPGDSYGYTF	TGTGCCAGCAGCCCGGGGGACAGCTATGGCTACACCTTC
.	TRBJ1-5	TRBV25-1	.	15	CASSDREGENQPQHF	TGTGCCAGCAGCGACCGGGAAGGGGAAAATCAGCCCCAGCATTTT
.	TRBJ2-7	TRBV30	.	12	CAWSVGTPDQYF	TGTGCCTGGAGTGTAGGCACCCCCGACCAGTACTTC
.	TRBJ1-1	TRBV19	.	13	CASSAQGYTEAFF	TGTGCCAGTAGTGCACAGGGATACACTGAAGCTTTCTTT
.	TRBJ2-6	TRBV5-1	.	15	CASSFMTSGANVLTF	TGCGCCAGCAGCTTTATGACCTCTGGGGCCAACGTCCTGACTTTC
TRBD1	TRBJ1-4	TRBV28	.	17	CASSQPGQTKTNEKLFF	TGTGCCAGCAGTCAACCGGGACAGACGAAGACTAATGAAAAACTGTTTTTT
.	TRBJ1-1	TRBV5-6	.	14	CASSFTGRDTEAFF	TGTGCCAGCAGTTTTACAGGGCGGGACACTGAAGCTTTCTTT
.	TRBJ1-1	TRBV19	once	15	CATSRSGQYNTEAFF	TGTGCCACCTCCCGAAGTGGACAGTATAACACTGAAGCTTTCTTT
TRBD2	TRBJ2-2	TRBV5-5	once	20	CASSLAGDPLGTSGTGELFF	TGTGCCAGCAGCTTGGCCGGGGACCCTCTCGGGACTAGCGGGACCGGGGAGCTGTTTTTT
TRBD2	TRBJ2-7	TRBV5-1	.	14	CASSTVASSGEQYF	TGCGCCAGCAGCACCGTTGCCTCTAGCGGCGAGCAGTACTTC
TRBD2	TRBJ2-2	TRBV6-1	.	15	CASSDGTSSTGELFF	TGTGCCAGCAGTGACGGGACTAGTAGTACCGGGGAGCTGTTTTTT
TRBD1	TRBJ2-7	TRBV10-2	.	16	CASGKNSPLQGYEQYF	TGCGCCAGCGGAAAAAATTCACCCCTACAGGGGTACGAGCAGTACTTC
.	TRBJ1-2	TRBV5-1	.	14	CASSLLNSNYGYTF	TGCGCCAGCAGCTTGCTGAATTCTAACTATGGCTACACCTTC
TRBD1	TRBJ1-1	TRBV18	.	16	CASSPRQGNMNTEAFF	TGTGCCAGCTCACCCCGACAGGGGAACATGAACACTGAAGCTTTCTTT
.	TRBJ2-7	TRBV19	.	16	CASSISTARLFYEQYF	TGTGCCAGTAGTATTTCCACAGCCCGATTATTCTACGAGCAGTACTTC
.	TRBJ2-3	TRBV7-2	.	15	CASSPDYLSTDTQYF	TGTGCCAGCAGCCCGGACTACCTGAGCACAGATACGCAGTATTTT
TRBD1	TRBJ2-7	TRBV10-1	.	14	CASGTGAKSYEQYF	TGCGCCAGCGGGACAGGGGCAAAATCCTACGAGCAGTACTTC
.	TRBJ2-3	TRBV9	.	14	CASSVTGFADTQYF	TGTGCCAGCAGCGTAACAGGGTTTGCAGATACGCAGTATTTT
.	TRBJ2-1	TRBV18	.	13	CASSQNTDFEQFF	TGTGCCAGCTCACAAAACACGGATTTTGAGCAGTTCTTC
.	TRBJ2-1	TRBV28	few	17	CASSFGPTSSGANEQFF	TGTGCCAGCAGTTTTGGGCCGACTAGTTCTGGTGCCAATGAGCAGTTCTTC
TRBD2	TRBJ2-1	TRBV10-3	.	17	CAISAGTSGSAGNEQFF	TGTGCCATCAGCGCGGGGACTAGCGGGAGCGCAGGCAATGAGCAGTTCTTC
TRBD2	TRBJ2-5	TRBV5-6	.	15	CASSPRGSGQETQYF	TGTGCCAGCAGCCCCCGGGGTAGCGGGCAAGAGACCCAGTACTTC
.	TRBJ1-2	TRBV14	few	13	CASSRQGVSGYTF	TGTGCCAGCAGCCGGCAGGGCGTATCGGGCTACACCTTC
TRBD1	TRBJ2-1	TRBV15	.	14	CATSRTGGVDEQFF	TGTGCCACCAGTAGGACAGGGGGCGTGGATGAGCAGTTCTTC
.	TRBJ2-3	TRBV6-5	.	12	CASKARTDTQYF	TGTGCCAGCAAGGCCCGCACAGATACGCAGTATTTT
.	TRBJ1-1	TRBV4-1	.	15	CASSHYEGRSTEAFF	TGCGCCAGCAGCCATTATGAAGGGCGCAGCACTGAAGCTTTCTTT
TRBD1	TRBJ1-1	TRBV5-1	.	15	CASSSATGSNTEAFF	TGCGCCAGCAGCTCGGCGACAGGGTCGAACACTGAAGCTTTCTTT
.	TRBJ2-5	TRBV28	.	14	CASSLIRRGETQYF	TGTGCCAGCAGTTTGATTAGGCGTGGGGAGACCCAGTACTTC